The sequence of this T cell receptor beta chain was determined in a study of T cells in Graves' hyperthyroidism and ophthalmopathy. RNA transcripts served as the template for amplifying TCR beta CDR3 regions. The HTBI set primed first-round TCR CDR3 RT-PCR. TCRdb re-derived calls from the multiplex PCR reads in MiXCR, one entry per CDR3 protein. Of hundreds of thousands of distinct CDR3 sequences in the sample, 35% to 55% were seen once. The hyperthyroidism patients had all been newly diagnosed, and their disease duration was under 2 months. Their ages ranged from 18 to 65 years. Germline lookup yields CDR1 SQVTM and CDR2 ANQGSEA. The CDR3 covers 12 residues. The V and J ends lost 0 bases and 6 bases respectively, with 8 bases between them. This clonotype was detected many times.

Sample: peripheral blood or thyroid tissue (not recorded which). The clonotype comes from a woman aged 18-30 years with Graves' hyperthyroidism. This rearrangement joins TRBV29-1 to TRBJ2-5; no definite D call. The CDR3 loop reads CSVEDGRQTQYF. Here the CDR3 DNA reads TGCAGCGTTGAAGATGGAAGGCAGACCCAGTACTTC.